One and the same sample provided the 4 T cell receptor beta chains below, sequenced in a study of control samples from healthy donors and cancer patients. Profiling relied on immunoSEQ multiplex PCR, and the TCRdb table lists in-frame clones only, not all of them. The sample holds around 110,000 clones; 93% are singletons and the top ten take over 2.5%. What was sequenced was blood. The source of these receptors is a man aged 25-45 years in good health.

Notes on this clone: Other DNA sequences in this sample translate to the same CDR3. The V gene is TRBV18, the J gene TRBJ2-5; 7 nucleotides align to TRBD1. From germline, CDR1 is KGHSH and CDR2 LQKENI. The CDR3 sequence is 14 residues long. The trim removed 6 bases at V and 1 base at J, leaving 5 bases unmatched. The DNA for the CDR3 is TGTGCCAGCTCGCCCGGGACAGCCCAAGAGACCCAGTACTTC. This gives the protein CASSPGTAQETQYF.

The CDR3 is CAAIPSGSYEQYF. The DNA of the CDR3 is TGCGCCGCAATACCTAGCGGCTCCTACGAGCAGTACTTC. The chain couples TRBV10-2 to TRBJ2-7; 7 nucleotides match TRBD2. Germline V gene lookup returns CDR1 WSHSY and CDR2 SAAADI. The length of the CDR3 is 13 residues. J gave up 0 bases and V 11 bases, and 7 bases lay outside the gene matches.

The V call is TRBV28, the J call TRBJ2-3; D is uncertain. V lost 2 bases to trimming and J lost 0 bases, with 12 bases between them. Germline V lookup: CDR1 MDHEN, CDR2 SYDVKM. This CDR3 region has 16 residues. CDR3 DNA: TGTGCCAGCAGTTTAGGACGGCTTTCTAGCACAGATACGCAGTATTTT. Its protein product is CASSLGRLSSTDTQYF.

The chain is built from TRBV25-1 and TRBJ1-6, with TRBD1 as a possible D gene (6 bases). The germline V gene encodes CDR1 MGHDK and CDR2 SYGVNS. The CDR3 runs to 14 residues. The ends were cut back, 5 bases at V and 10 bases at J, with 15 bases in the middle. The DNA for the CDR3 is TGTGCCAGCAGTTCTGACAGTCAGGGGTCACCCCTCCACTTT. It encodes CASSSDSQGSPLHF. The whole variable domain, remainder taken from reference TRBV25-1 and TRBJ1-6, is EADIYQTPRYLVIGTGKKITLECSQTMGHDKMYWYQQDPGMELHLIHYSYGVNSTEKGDLSSESTVSRIRTEHFPLTLESARPSHTSQYLCASSSDSQGSPLHFGNGTRLTVT.